This T cell receptor beta chain was identified during a study of blood T cell repertoires in COVID-19. Repertoires were generated with immunoSEQ multiplex PCR, while TCRdb's copy carries only in-frame clones and drops some. The sample contains about 330,000 clones, about 88% of which appear only once. Recruits, aged about 18 to 90 years, lived in 24 US areas. The CDR3 is made up of 14 amino acids. Trimming cost V 1 base and J 8 bases; bases outside gene matches: 6. Germline V lookup: CDR1 SGHDN, CDR2 FVKESK. Sequencing was performed on PBMCs or T cells enriched from blood (not recorded which). The chain has TRBV14 and TRBJ1-2, with 8 bases lining up with TRBD1. This receptor was taken from a woman aged 30 to 39 who had recovered from COVID-19. CDR3 bases: TGTGCCAGCAGCCAAGGACAGGGGTTCATCGGCTACACCTTC. Residues: CASSQGQGFIGYTF.